Shown below are 28 T cell receptor beta chains from a single sample sequenced in a study of immune cell composition in non-small cell lung cancer. The normal lung sample lay at least 3 cm, and maximally far, from the tumour. TCRdb's copy holds only in-frame clones and misses some; the assay was immunoSEQ multiplex PCR. The sample holds thousands of clones, 82% seen once. Sequencing used non-adjacent lung tissue. These TCRs come from a human donor with non-small cell lung cancer.

The V gene is TRBV5-1, the J gene TRBJ2-3; 7 bases align to TRBD2. Germline V gene data show CDR1 as SGHRS and CDR2 as YFSETQ. The V gene end was trimmed by 4 bases and the J gene end by 5 bases; junction bases not matched to a gene: 7. The CDR3 contains 14 residues. The DNA for the CDR3 is TGCGCCAGCAGCCCCGGGGGGTGGGGAGATACGCAGTATTTT. Translated, it gives CASSPGGWGDTQYF.

The chain uses TRBV6-5 and TRBJ1-2, with 12 nucleotides matching TRBD1. This CDR3 region has 14 residues. CDR1 is MNHEY, CDR2 SVGAGI, per germline. The trim removed 4 bases at V and 8 bases at J, leaving 5 bases unmatched. CDR3 sequence: CASSLGTGGGGYTF. Here the CDR3 DNA reads TGTGCCAGCAGTTTAGGGACAGGGGGCGGCGGCTACACCTTC.

V usage is TRBV28 and J usage is TRBJ1-1; D is possibly TRBD1 (5 bases). The length of the CDR3 is 15 residues. Germline assignment: CDR1 MDHEN and CDR2 SYDVKM. The V gene lost 9 bases and the J gene lost 1 base, with 18 bases spanning the gap. The CDR3 DNA reads as TGTGCCAGTTTCCCGGGCGGGACTACGAACACTGAAGCTTTCTTT. Its protein is CASFPGGTTNTEAFF.

This chain joins TRBV4-2 and TRBJ2-3; 8 bases line up with TRBD2. Trimming took 0 bases from V and 2 from J; bases not matched to a gene: 10. CDR1 and CDR2 (germline): LGHNA, YNFKEQ. The length of the CDR3 is 18 residues. CDR3 region: CASSQEGARGDLTDTQYF. The DNA of the CDR3 is TGTGCCAGCAGCCAAGAGGGCGCGCGGGGGGACCTCACAGATACGCAGTATTTT.

V gene TRBV29-1 combines with J gene TRBJ1-1, with D possibly being TRBD1 (6 bases). In germline, CDR1 is SQVTM, CDR2 ANQGSEA. This CDR3 comprises 14 residues. V dropped 6 bases and J dropped 0 bases, with 14 bases sitting between them. In DNA, the CDR3 is TGCAGCGTCCGAACCGGACAGCTGAACACTGAAGCTTTCTTT. Residues: CSVRTGQLNTEAFF.

The J gene is TRBJ2-3, the V gene TRBV6-1; TRBD1 matches at 10 bases. After removal of 6 bases from V and 4 bases from J, the junction contained 4 bases not matched to a gene. Germline loops: CDR1 MNHNS, CDR2 SASEGT. The length of the CDR3 is 14 residues. In DNA, the CDR3 is TGTGCCAGCAGGGGACAGGGGTCGGCAGATACGCAGTATTTT. This codes for CASRGQGSADTQYF.

This rearrangement joins TRBV19 to TRBJ2-4, with 9 bases identical to TRBD1. There are 16 residues in the CDR3. CDR1 LNHDA and CDR2 SQIVND come from the germline V gene (reference sequence). With 6 bases clipped from V and 0 bases from J, the junction kept 6 bases outside the gene matches. In DNA form, the CDR3 reads TGTGCCAGTAGCGTCGGACAGGGGAGAGCCAAAAACATTCAGTACTTC. Encoded protein: CASSVGQGRAKNIQYF.

A single count supports this clone. The genes are TRBV7-7 and TRBJ2-2; unclear D gene. The CDR3 is made up of 13 amino acids. V was clipped by 5 bases and J by 2 bases, with 6 bases between them. Germline values: CDR1 SSHAT, CDR2 FNYEAQ (reference sequence). CDR3 region: CASSTRNTGELFF. The CDR3 nucleotides read TGTGCCAGCAGCACTCGCAACACCGGGGAGCTGTTTTTT.

V usage is TRBV6-6 and J usage is TRBJ1-3, with D perhaps matching TRBD1 (6 bases). This CDR3 is built from 16 residues. V was pared by 0 bases and J by 7 bases, with 16 bases between. The V gene's germline CDR1 is MNHNY and CDR2 SVGAGI (reference sequence). The CDR3 bases are TGTGCCAGCAGTTACTCCCTGGCGGGGGGCGCGAACACCATATATTTT. This gives the protein CASSYSLAGGANTIYF.

The chain links TRBV27 to TRBJ2-7; D is ambiguous. Trimming left V 2 bases short and J 2 bases short, with 10 bases between. Germline V gene lookup returns CDR1 MNHEY and CDR2 SMNVEV (reference sequence). This CDR3 is 14 amino acids long. The chain's CDR3 is CASSLTRFPYEQYF. The CDR3 region has the DNA TGTGCCAGCAGTTTAACGCGGTTTCCCTACGAGCAGTACTTC.

The CDR3 protein is CASSGLGGGSYGYTF. The CDR3 region has the DNA TGTGCCAGCAGCGGCCTGGGGGGGGGCAGCTATGGCTACACCTTC. V is TRBV7-2 and J is TRBJ1-2, with D perhaps matching TRBD1 (6 bases). The CDR3 runs 15 residues. The V end lost 5 bases, the J end lost 4 bases, and 17 bases lay between the germline ends. Germline V gives CDR1 SGHTA, CDR2 FQGNSA.

This clone is medium-sized in the sample. This rearrangement joins TRBV9 to TRBJ2-1, with D maybe TRBD2 (6 bases). Germline assignment: CDR1 SGDLS and CDR2 YYNGEE. V lost 4 bases, J lost 10 bases, and 12 bases lay in between. CDR3 length: 12 residues. CDR3 sequence (DNA): TGTGCCAGCAGCCCGGAGGGGTACGAGCAGTTCTTC. This codes for CASSPEGYEQFF.

This clone is medium-sized (0.01 to 0.1%) by share. The chain uses TRBV9 and TRBJ2-1, with D perhaps TRBD2 (7 bases). V was pared by 4 bases and J by 8 bases, with 22 bases between. The length of the CDR3 is 16 residues. CDR1 and CDR2 (germline): SGDLS, YYNGEE. DNA for the CDR3: TGTGCCAGCAGCTCCCGCTTGGGGGGGCCTTTGGATGAGCAGTTCTTC. Protein product: CASSSRLGGPLDEQFF.

The gene calls are TRBV29-1 and TRBJ2-3, with D possibly TRBD1 on 5 matching bases. V was trimmed by 3 bases and J by 3 bases, leaving 10 bases between them. In germline, CDR1 is SQVTM, CDR2 ANQGSEA. The CDR3 spans 13 residues. The CDR3 here is CSVEHRITDTQYF. The CDR3 DNA reads TGCAGCGTTGAGCACAGGATTACAGATACGCAGTATTTT.

This clone has only a few counts. The chain joins TRBV18 to TRBJ1-5; tentatively, D is TRBD1 (6 bases). Germline CDR1 is KGHSH and CDR2 is LQKENI. The CDR3 is made up of 16 amino acids. V lost 6 bases, J lost 5 bases, and 20 bases lay in between. The CDR3 DNA reads as TGTGCCAGCTCCCCTCTGGGGGGGGCGAGTCATCAGCCCCAGCATTTT. This codes for CASSPLGGASHQPQHF.

Remarks on this clone: The junction does not match germline at one end; this may be a read error. The J gene is TRBJ1-1, the V gene TRBV11-2; TRBD1 aligns across 8 bases. This CDR3 region has 16 residues. Per germline, CDR1 SGHAT and CDR2 FQNNGV. CDR3 nucleotide sequence: TGTGCCAGCAGCTTAACACAGGGGGTGGTGAACTCTGAAGCTTTCTTT. This codes for CASSLTQGVVNSEAFF.

V and J are TRBV4-1 and TRBJ2-5; 9 bases fit TRBD2. The CDR3 totals 16 residues. Trimming removed 1 base from V and 5 bases from J; junction bases left unmatched: 8. Germline loops: CDR1 MGHRA, CDR2 YSYEKL. The CDR3 coding sequence is TGCGCCAGCAGCCAAGGATTAGCGGGGGACTCGGAGACCCAGTACTTC. Its translation: CASSQGLAGDSETQYF.

The chain employs TRBV5-1 and TRBJ2-5; TRBD2 matches at 13 bases. Germline loops: CDR1 SGHRS, CDR2 YFSETQ. The CDR3 loop spans 15 amino acids. V shed 4 bases, J shed 5 bases, and the junction held 5 bases outside the gene matches. Here the CDR3 reads CASSMGTSGDETQYF. The DNA for the CDR3 is TGCGCCAGCAGCATGGGGACTAGCGGGGACGAGACCCAGTACTTC.

The chain combines TRBV5-6 with TRBJ1-4; 7 nucleotides agree with TRBD1. Looked up from germline, CDR1 is SGHDT and CDR2 is YYEEEE. The ends lost 2 bases at V and 0 bases at J; junction bases unmatched: 10. The CDR3 has 18 amino acids. The CDR3 here is CASSFRHTGVPTNEKLFF. The DNA for the CDR3 is TGTGCCAGCAGCTTTCGGCATACAGGGGTGCCAACTAATGAAAAACTGTTTTTT.

This chain uses TRBV5-1 with TRBJ1-2; 8 bases line up with TRBD1. The germline CDR1 and CDR2 sequences are SGHRS and YFSETQ. The CDR3 spans 12 residues. V dropped 4 bases and J dropped 8; count of bases not matched to a gene: 4. CDR3 residues: CASSPDREGYTF. The CDR3, as DNA: TGCGCCAGCAGCCCGGACAGGGAGGGCTACACCTTC.

The chain is built from TRBV19 and TRBJ1-2; D is ambiguous. The CDR3 extends over 13 amino acids. Germline V gives CDR1 LNHDA, CDR2 SQIVND (reference sequence). V was shortened by 0 bases and J by 7 bases, with 9 bases between the two germline ends. CDR3 sequence reads: CASSIDNRRGYTF. DNA for the CDR3: TGTGCCAGTAGTATAGATAATCGTCGTGGCTACACCTTC.

The V call is TRBV10-3, the J call TRBJ2-7, with D perhaps matching TRBD2 (5 bases). The V and J ends lost 2 bases and 3 bases respectively, with 14 bases between them. The CDR3 totals 15 residues. Germline V lookup: CDR1 ENHRY, CDR2 SYGVKD. CDR3 loop: CAISEPTGKRYEQYF. The DNA for the CDR3 is TGTGCCATCAGTGAGCCGACCGGGAAGCGCTACGAGCAGTACTTC.

The chain uses TRBV28 and TRBJ2-1; 12 bases agree with TRBD2. V lost 5 bases to trimming and J lost 4 bases; unmatched junction nucleotides: 0. This CDR3 has 14 residues. Germline V gene data show CDR1 as MDHEN and CDR2 as SYDVKM. DNA for the CDR3: TGTGCCAGCAGTGGACTAGCGGGGTACAATGAGCAGTTCTTC. Translation: CASSGLAGYNEQFF.

J is TRBJ2-3 and V is TRBV29-1; D is possibly TRBD2 (5 bases). Germline V CDR1 and CDR2: SQVTM, ANQGSEA. The CDR3 contains 13 residues. The CDR3 reads CSDIGGSADTQYF. The CDR3 nucleotides read TGCAGTGATATAGGTGGGAGTGCAGATACGCAGTATTTT.

The V gene is TRBV5-4, the J gene TRBJ2-7, with a possible D match to TRBD1 (6 bases). This CDR3 contains 13 residues. Germline V gene sequence: CDR1 SGHNT, CDR2 YYREEE (reference sequence). V dropped 2 bases and J dropped 3 bases, with 9 bases sitting between them. The chain's CDR3 is CASSFGQNYEQYF. The CDR3 bases are TGTGCCAGCAGCTTTGGACAGAACTACGAGCAGTACTTC.

This clone was observed a single time. This chain links TRBV28 with TRBJ1-1; TRBD1 agrees at 9 bases. The junction had 8 bases not matched to a gene; V was cut back by 5 bases and J by 7 bases. Germline values: CDR1 MDHEN, CDR2 SYDVKM. The CDR3 loop spans 14 amino acids. CDR3 loop: CASSVGQGRLEAFF. In nucleotides, the CDR3 is TGTGCCAGCAGTGTAGGACAGGGGCGCCTTGAAGCTTTCTTT.

The sample holds a few counts of this clone. The chain combines TRBV9 with TRBJ2-1; TRBD1 agrees at 9 bases. Germline V gene lookup returns CDR1 SGDLS and CDR2 YYNGEE. The junction had 12 bases not matched to a gene; V was cut back by 4 bases and J by 10 bases. The CDR3 contains 15 residues. The CDR3 DNA follows: TGTGCCAGCAGCCAGGGACAGGGTAAGGTTAAGGAGCAGTTCTTC. Translation gives CASSQGQGKVKEQFF.

V and J are TRBV29-1 and TRBJ1-2; D unresolved. From germline, CDR1 is SQVTM and CDR2 ANQGSEA. Between the trimmed V and J ends, which lost 5 bases and 3 bases, there was a span of 13 bases. CDR3 size: 13 residues. CDR3 sequence (DNA): TGCAGCGTTCCCCTCACTAAGGACTATGGCTACACCTTC. Translation gives CSVPLTKDYGYTF.